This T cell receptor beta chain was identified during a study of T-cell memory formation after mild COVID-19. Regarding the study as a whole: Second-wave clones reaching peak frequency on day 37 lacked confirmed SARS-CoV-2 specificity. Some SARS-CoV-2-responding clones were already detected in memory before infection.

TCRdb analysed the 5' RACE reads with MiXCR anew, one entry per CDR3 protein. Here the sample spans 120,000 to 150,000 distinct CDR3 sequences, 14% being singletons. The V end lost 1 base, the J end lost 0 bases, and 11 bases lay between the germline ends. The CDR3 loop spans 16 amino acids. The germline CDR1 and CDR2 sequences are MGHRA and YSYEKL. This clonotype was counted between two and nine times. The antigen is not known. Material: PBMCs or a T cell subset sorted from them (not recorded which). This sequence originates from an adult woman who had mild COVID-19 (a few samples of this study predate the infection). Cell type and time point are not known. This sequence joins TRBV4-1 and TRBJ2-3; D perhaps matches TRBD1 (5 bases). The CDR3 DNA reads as TGCGCCAGCAGCCAAGGGGCCAGGGAAAGCACAGATACGCAGTATTTT. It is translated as CASSQGARESTDTQYF.